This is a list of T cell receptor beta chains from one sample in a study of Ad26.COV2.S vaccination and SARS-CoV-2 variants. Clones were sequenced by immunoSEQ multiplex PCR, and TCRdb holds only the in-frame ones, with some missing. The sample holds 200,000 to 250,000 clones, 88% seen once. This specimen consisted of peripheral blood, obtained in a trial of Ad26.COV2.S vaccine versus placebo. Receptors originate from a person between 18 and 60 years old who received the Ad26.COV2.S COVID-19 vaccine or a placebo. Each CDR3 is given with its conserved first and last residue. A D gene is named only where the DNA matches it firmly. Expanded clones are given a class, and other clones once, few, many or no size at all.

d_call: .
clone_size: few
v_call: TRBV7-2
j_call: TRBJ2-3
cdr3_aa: CASSLAGKGTQYF
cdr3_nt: TGTGCCAGCAGCTTAGCTGGGAAAGGTACGCAGTATTTT

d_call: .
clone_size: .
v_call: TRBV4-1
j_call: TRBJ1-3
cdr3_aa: CASSHPVRTATNGNTIYF
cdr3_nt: TGCGCCAGCAGCCATCCCGTGAGGACAGCGACGAATGGAAACACCATATATTTT

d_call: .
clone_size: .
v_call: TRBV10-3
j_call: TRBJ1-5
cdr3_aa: CAISDSQGGPQHF
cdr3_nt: TGTGCCATCAGTGACTCACAGGGCGGGCCCCAGCATTTT

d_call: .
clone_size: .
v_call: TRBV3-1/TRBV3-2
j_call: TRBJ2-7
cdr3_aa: CASTQGTVSYEQYF
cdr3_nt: TGTGCCAGCACCCAAGGAACGGTCTCCTACGAGCAGTACTTC

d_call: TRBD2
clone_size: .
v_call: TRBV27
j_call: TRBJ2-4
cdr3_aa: CASSSREGDIQYF
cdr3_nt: TGTGCCAGCAGTTCCCGGGAGGGGGACATTCAGTACTTC

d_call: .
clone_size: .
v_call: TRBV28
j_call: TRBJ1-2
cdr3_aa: CASSTTNYGYTF
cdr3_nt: TGTGCTTCCTCCACGACTAACTATGGCTACACCTTC

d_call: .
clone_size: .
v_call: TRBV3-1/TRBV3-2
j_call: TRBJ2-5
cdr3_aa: CASRDIQETQYF
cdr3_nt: TGTGCCAGCAGGGACATTCAAGAGACCCAGTACTTC

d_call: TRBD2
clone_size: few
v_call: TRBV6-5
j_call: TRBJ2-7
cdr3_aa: CASSYGLAGSYEQYF
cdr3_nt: TGTGCCAGCAGTTACGGACTAGCGGGGTCCTACGAGCAGTACTTC

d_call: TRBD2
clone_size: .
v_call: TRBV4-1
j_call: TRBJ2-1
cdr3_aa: CASRTPGGGMEQFF
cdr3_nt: TGCGCCAGCAGGACTCCGGGAGGAGGAATGGAGCAGTTCTTC

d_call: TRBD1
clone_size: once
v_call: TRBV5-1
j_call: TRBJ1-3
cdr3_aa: CASRPPGDSYGNTIYF
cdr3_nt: TGCGCCAGCAGACCTCCCGGGGACAGCTATGGAAACACCATATATTTT

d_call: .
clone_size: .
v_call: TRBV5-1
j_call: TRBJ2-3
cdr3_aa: CASSLVGTDTQYF
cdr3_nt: TGCGCCAGCAGCTTGGTTGGGACAGATACGCAGTATTTT

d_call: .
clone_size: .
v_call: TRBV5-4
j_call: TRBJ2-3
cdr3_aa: CASSYGVADTDTQYF
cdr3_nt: TGTGCCAGCAGCTACGGGGTGGCCGACACAGATACGCAGTATTTT

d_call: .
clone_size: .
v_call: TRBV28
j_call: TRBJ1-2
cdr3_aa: CASSPGRTNYGYTF
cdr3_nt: TGTGCCAGCAGCCCCGGACGAACTAACTATGGCTACACCTTC

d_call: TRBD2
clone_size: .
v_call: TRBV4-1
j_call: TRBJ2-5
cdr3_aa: CASSQVTSGSEETQYF
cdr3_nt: TGCGCCAGCAGCCAAGTGACTAGCGGGAGTGAAGAGACCCAGTACTTC

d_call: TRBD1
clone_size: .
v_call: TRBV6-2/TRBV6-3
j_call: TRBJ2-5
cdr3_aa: CASSTPDRGGETQYF
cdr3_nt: TGTGCCAGCAGTACGCCTGACAGGGGAGGAGAGACCCAGTACTTC

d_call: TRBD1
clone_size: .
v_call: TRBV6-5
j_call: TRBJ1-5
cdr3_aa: CASRQGVGNQPQHF
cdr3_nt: TGTGCCAGCAGACAGGGGGTCGGCAATCAGCCCCAGCATTTT

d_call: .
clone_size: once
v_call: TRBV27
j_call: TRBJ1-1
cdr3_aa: CASSPLGGYTEAFF
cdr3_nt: TGTGCCAGCAGTCCCCTCGGTGGATACACTGAAGCTTTCTTT

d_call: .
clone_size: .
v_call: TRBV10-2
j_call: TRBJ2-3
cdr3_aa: CASSGGDTQYF
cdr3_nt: TGCGCCAGCAGCGGGGGAGATACGCAGTATTTT

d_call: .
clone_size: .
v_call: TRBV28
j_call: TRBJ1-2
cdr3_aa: CASSRPPSNYGYTF
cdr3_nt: TGTGCCAGCAGCCGGCCACCTTCTAACTATGGCTACACCTTC

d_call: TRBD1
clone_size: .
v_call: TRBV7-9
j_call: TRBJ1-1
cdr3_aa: CAGDRGRGTEAFF
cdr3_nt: TGTGCCGGAGACAGGGGGCGCGGCACTGAAGCTTTCTTT

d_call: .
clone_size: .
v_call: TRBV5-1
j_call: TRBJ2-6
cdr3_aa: CASSLVGGANVLTF
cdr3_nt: TGCGCCAGCAGCTTGGTTGGTGGGGCCAACGTCCTGACTTTC

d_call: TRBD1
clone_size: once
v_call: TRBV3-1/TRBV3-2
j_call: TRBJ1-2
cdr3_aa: CASSQEGGTARDYGYTF
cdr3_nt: TGTGCCAGCAGCCAAGAAGGGGGCACGGCTAGGGACTATGGCTACACCTTC

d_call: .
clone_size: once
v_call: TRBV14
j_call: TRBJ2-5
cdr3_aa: CASSQGIGGTQYF
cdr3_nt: TGTGCCAGCAGCCAGGGAATAGGGGGGACCCAGTACTTC

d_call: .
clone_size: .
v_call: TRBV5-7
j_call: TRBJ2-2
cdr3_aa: CASSYPSPGTGELFF
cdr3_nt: TGTGCCAGCAGCTACCCTTCTCCGGGCACCGGGGAGCTGTTTTTT

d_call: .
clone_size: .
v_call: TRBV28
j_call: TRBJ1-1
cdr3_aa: CASSPPNTEAFF
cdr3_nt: TGTGCCAGCAGCCCCCCGAACACTGAAGCTTTCTTT

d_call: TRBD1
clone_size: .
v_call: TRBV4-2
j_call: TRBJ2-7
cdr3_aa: CASSQGQGSYEQYF
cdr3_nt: TGTGCCAGCAGCCAGGGACAGGGGTCCTACGAGCAGTACTTC

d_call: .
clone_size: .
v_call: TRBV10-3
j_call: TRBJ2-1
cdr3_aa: CAAAGAGGPRVDEQFF
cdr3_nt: TGTGCCGCCGCCGGGGCCGGGGGACCGCGGGTGGATGAGCAGTTCTTC

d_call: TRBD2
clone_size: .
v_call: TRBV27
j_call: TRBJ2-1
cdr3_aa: CASSYGLALGNEQFF
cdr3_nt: TGTGCCAGCAGTTACGGACTAGCCCTGGGCAATGAGCAGTTCTTC

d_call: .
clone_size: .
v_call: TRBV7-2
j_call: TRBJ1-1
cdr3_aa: CASSFQENTEAFF
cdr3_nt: TGTGCCAGCAGCTTCCAGGAGAACACTGAAGCTTTCTTT

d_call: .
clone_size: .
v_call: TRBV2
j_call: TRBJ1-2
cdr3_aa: CASSEVRQLYGYTF
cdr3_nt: TGTGCCAGCAGTGAAGTAAGACAGTTATATGGCTACACCTTC

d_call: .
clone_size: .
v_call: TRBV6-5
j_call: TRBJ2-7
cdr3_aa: CASSYGGHITYEQYF
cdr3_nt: TGTGCCAGCAGTTACGGAGGACACATAACCTACGAGCAGTACTTC

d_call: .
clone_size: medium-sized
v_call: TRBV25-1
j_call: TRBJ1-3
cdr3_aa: CASSDKSDVNTIYF
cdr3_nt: TGTGCCAGCAGTGATAAGTCGGACGTCAACACCATATATTTT

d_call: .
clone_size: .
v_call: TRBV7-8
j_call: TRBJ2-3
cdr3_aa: CASSLKWETDTQYF
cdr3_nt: TGTGCCAGCAGCTTAAAGTGGGAGACAGATACGCAGTATTTT

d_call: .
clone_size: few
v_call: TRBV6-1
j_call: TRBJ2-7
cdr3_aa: CASSEFTGTGGYEQYF
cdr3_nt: TGTGCCAGCAGTGAATTTACGGGGACCGGAGGGTACGAGCAGTACTTC

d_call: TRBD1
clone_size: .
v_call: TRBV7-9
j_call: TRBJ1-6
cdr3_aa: CASSFPGQGYNSPLHF
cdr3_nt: TGTGCCAGCAGCTTTCCCGGACAGGGTTATAATTCACCCCTCCACTTT

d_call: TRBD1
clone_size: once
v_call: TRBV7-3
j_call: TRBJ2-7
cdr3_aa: CASSPGTGSYEQYF
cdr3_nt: TGTGCCAGCAGCCCCGGGACAGGTTCCTACGAGCAGTACTTC

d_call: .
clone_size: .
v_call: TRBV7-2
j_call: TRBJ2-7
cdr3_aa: CASSPFSGSYEQYF
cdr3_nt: TGTGCCAGCAGCCCCTTTAGTGGCTCCTACGAGCAGTACTTC

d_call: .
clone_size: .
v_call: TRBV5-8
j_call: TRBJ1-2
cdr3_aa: CASSLDAGVYGYTF
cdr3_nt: TGTGCCAGCAGCTTGGATGCAGGGGTCTATGGCTACACCTTC

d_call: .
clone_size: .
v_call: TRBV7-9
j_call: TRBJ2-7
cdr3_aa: CASSLVGAGYEQYF
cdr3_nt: TGTGCCAGCAGCTTAGTGGGGGCCGGCTACGAGCAGTACTTC

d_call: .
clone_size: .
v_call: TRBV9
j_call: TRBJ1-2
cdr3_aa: CASSSRQKDGYTF
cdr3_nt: TGTGCCAGCAGCTCTCGACAGAAGGATGGCTACACCTTC

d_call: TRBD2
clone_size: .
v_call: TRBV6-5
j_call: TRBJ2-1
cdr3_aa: CASSYSTGGSYNEQFF
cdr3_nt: TGTGCCAGCAGTTACTCGACCGGGGGGTCTTACAATGAGCAGTTCTTC

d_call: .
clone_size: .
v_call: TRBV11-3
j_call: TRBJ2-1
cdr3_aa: CASSLEVEVGNEQFF
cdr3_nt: TGTGCCAGCAGCTTAGAGGTCGAGGTAGGGAATGAGCAGTTCTTC

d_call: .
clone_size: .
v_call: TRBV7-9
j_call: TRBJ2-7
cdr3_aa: CASSGLGVYSYEQYF
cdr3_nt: TGTGCCAGCAGCGGTTTAGGGGTTTACTCCTACGAGCAGTACTTC

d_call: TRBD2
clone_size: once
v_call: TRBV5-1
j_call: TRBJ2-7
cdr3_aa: CASSLMLAGGGGEQYF
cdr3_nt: TGCGCCAGCAGCTTGATGCTAGCGGGAGGGGGAGGCGAGCAGTACTTC

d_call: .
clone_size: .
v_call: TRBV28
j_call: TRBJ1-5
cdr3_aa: CASRPGTHRLGNQPQHF
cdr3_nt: TGTGCCAGCAGGCCCGGGACACACCGTTTGGGCAATCAGCCCCAGCATTTT

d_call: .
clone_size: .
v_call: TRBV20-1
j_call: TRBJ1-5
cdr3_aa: CSASWTHGGQPQHF
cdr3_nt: TGCAGTGCTAGTTGGACGCACGGGGGTCAGCCCCAGCATTTT